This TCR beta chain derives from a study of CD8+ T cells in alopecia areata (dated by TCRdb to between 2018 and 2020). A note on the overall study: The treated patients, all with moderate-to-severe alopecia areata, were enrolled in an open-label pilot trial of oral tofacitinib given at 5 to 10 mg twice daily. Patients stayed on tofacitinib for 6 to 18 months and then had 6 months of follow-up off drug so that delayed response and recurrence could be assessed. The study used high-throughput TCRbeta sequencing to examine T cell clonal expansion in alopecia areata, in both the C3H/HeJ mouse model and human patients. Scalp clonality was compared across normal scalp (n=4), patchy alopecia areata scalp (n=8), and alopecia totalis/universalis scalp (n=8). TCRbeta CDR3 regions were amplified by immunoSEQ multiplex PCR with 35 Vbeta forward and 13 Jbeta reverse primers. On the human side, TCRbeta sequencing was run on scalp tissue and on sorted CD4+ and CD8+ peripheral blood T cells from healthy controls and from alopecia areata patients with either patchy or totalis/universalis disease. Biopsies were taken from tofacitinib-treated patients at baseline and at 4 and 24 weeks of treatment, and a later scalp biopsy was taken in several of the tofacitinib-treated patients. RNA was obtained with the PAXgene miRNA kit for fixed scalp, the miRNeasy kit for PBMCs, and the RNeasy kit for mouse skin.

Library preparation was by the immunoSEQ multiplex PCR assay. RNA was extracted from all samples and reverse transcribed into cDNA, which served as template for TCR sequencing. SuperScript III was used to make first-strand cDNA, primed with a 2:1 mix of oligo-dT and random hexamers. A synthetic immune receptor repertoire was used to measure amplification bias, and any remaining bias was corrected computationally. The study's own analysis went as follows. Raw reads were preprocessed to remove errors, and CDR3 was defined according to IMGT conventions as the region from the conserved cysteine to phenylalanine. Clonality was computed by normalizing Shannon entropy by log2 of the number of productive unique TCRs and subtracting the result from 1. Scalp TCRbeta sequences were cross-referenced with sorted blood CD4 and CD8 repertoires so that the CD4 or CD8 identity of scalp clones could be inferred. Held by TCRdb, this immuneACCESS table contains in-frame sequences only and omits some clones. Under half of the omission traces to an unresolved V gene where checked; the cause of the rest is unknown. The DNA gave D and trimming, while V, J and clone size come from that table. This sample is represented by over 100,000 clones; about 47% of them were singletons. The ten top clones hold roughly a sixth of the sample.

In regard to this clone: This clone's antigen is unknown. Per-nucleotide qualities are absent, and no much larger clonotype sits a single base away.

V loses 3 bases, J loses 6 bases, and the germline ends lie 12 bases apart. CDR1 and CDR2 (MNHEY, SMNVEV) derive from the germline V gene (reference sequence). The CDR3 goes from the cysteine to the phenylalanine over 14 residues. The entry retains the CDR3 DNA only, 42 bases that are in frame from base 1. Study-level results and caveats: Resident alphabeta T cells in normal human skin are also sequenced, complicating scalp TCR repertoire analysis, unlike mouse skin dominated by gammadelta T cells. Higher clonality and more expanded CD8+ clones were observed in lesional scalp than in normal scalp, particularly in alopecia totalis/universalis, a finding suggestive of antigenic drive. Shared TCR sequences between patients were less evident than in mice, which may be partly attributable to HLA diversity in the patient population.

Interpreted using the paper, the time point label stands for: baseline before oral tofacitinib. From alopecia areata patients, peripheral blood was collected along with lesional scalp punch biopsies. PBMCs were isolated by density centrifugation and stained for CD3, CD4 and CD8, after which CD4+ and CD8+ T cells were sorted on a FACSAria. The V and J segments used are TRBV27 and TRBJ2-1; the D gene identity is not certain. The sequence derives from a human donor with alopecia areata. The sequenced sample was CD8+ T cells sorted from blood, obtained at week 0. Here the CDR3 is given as CASSLGWVGNEQFF. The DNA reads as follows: TGTGCCAGCAGTTTGGGTTGGGTGGGCAATGAGCAGTTCTTC.